The 15 T cell receptor beta chains reported below all come from one sample, sequenced in a study of cytomegalovirus exposure and HLA in healthy donors. The PCR made use of 60 Vbeta and 13 Jbeta primers. Measured with immunoSEQ multiplex PCR; TCRdb has only the in-frame clones, and not every one. The sample lists 150,000 or so clones; 73% were seen once. The material sequenced was PBMCs. Source of these receptors: a woman aged 18-35 years in good health and CMV-seronegative.

V is TRBV4-1 and J is TRBJ2-3; D might be TRBD1 (5 bases). The CDR3 consists of 15 residues. Trimming cost V 4 bases and J 0 bases, with 11 bases left between them. The germline V gene encodes CDR1 MGHRA and CDR2 YSYEKL. Written as DNA, the CDR3 is TGCGCCAGCAGCCCACAGGCATCTAGCACAGATACGCAGTATTTT. Protein product: CASSPQASSTDTQYF.

The J gene is TRBJ1-2, the V gene TRBV6-6; the D is unclear. Germline CDR1 MNHNY, CDR2 SVGAGI (reference sequence). The CDR3 runs to 14 residues. Trimming removed 2 bases at V and 6 bases at J, with 13 bases between. CDR3 DNA sequence: TGTGCCAGCAGTTACGGGCAGAACCCTCATGGCTACACCTTC. It encodes CASSYGQNPHGYTF.

This rearrangement joins TRBV5-5 to TRBJ1-1; 7 nucleotides agree with TRBD1. The ends lost 0 bases at V and 4 bases at J; junction bases unmatched: 6. The CDR3 runs 15 residues. CDR1 is SGHKS and CDR2 is YYEKEE in the germline V gene (reference sequence). CDR3 region: CASSLDGRGVTEAFF. CDR3 bases: TGTGCCAGCAGCTTGGATGGCAGGGGGGTCACTGAAGCTTTCTTT.

The CDR3 DNA is TGTGCCAGCAGCTCGGGACAGGGAACCTACGAGCAGTACTTC. Its protein product is CASSSGQGTYEQYF. The rearrangement links TRBV7-9 to TRBJ2-7; 9 bases are a match to TRBD1. Trimming took 4 bases from V and 2 from J; bases not matched to a gene: 3. CDR1 is SEHNR, CDR2 FQNEAQ, per germline (reference sequence). This CDR3 comprises 14 residues.

This rearrangement joins TRBV5-6 to TRBJ2-7; TRBD2 agrees at 8 bases. J lost 2 bases, V lost 4 bases, and 8 bases had no gene match. The CDR3 length is 15 residues. Per germline, CDR1 SGHDT and CDR2 YYEEEE. CDR3 coding DNA: TGTGCCAGCAGCCCGACTAGCGTAAACACCTACGAGCAGTACGTC. As protein: CASSPTSVNTYEQYV.

The chain joins TRBV5-6 to TRBJ1-4; 8 bases map to TRBD1. Trimming at V came to 4 bases and at J to 10 bases, leaving 9 bases not matched to a gene. CDR3 length equals 14 residues. Germline V gene sequence: CDR1 SGHDT, CDR2 YYEEEE. CDR3 sequence reads: CASSIGQGSVKLFF. Written as DNA, the CDR3 is TGTGCCAGCAGCATAGGACAGGGAAGTGTAAAACTGTTTTTT.

This chain joins TRBV27 and TRBJ1-4, with 8 positions matching TRBD1. The CDR3 has 16 amino acids. The J segment lost 5 bases and the V segment lost 4 bases, leaving 9 bases of the junction unmatched. Germline CDR1 is MNHEY and CDR2 is SMNVEV (reference sequence). The CDR3 sequence: CASSSRGQGRNEKLFF. The CDR3 DNA reads TGTGCCAGCAGTTCTCGCGGACAGGGCCGGAATGAAAAACTGTTTTTT. The entire variable domain, with the rest obtained from reference TRBV27 and TRBJ1-4, is as follows: EAQVTQNPRYLITVTGKKLTVTCSQNMNHEYMSWYRQDPGLGLRQIYYSMNVEVTDKGDVPEGYKVSRKEKRNFPLILESPSPNQTSLYFCASSSRGQGRNEKLFFGSGTQLSVL.

The CDR3 protein is CASTRDMNTEAFF. Here the CDR3 DNA reads TGTGCCAGCACAAGAGACATGAACACTGAAGCTTTCTTT. V gene TRBV6-1 combines with J gene TRBJ1-1, with D uncertain. Between the trimmed V and J ends, which lost 7 bases and 0 bases, there was a span of 9 bases. The CDR3 consists of 13 residues. Looked up from germline, CDR1 is MNHNS and CDR2 is SASEGT.

The J gene is TRBJ2-5, the V gene TRBV5-8; D remains ambiguous. The CDR3 is made up of 14 amino acids. Germline loops: CDR1 SGHTS, CDR2 YDEGEE. The germline V and J ends were trimmed by 3 bases and 5 bases, with 14 bases remaining between them. CDR3 amino acids: CASSSGENRETQYF. The CDR3 nucleotides read TGTGCCAGCAGCTCTGGAGAAAATCGGGAGACCCAGTACTTC.

V usage is TRBV28 and J usage is TRBJ1-2; TRBD1 matches at 8 bases. The germline gives CDR1 MDHEN, CDR2 SYDVKM. J was trimmed by 5 bases and V by 4 bases; bases with no gene match: 12. This CDR3 is built from 16 residues. CDR3 in amino acids: CASSSDRQGMRYGYTF. The CDR3 DNA reads TGTGCCAGCAGTTCCGACCGACAGGGGATGAGGTATGGCTACACCTTC.

V usage is TRBV28 and J usage is TRBJ2-1, with 9 nucleotides matching TRBD2. Germline V gene sequence: CDR1 MDHEN, CDR2 SYDVKM. After removal of 7 bases from V and 6 bases from J, the junction contained 13 bases not matched to a gene. CDR3 length: 16 residues. DNA for the CDR3: TGTGCCAGCACCAAACGGGGCGGGGGGGTAATCAATGAGCAGTTCTTC. Translation: CASTKRGGGVINEQFF.

The V and J genes are TRBV6-1 and TRBJ1-2; tentative D call: TRBD1 (5 bases). V was trimmed by 6 bases and J by 8 bases, leaving 10 bases between them. This CDR3 comprises 11 residues. Germline CDR1 is MNHNS and CDR2 is SASEGT. CDR3 nucleotide sequence: TGTGCCAGCAGCGAGACAGAGGGCTACACCTTC. This codes for CASSETEGYTF.

This clone was seen more than once but under ten times. The chain couples TRBV7-9 to TRBJ1-1; D is undetermined. With 2 bases removed from V and 1 base from J, the gap between germline ends came to 5 bases. This CDR3 has 13 residues. Germline assignment: CDR1 SEHNR and CDR2 FQNEAQ (reference sequence). The CDR3 is CASSLLQNTEAFF. In nucleotides, the CDR3 is TGTGCCAGCAGCTTATTACAGAACACTGAAGCTTTCTTT.

The gene calls are TRBV11-3 and TRBJ2-7; TRBD2 aligns across 8 bases. This CDR3 spans 15 amino acids. V trimming: 5 bases; J trimming: 3 bases; junction bases outside the gene matches: 9. Per the germline V gene, CDR1 is SGHNT and CDR2 is YENEEA. DNA of the CDR3: TGTGCCAGCAGCGAGGGGACTAGTGGCTACTACGAGCAGTACGTC. The encoded protein is CASSEGTSGYYEQYV.

V usage is TRBV7-2 and J usage is TRBJ1-5, with 9 nucleotides matching TRBD1. This CDR3 has 15 amino acids. Germline V gene data show CDR1 as SGHTA and CDR2 as FQGNSA. J lost 6 bases, V lost 1 base, and 4 bases had no gene match. The chain's CDR3 is CASSLGTGAVQPQHF. In nucleotides, the CDR3 is TGTGCCAGCAGCTTAGGGACAGGGGCCGTTCAGCCCCAGCATTTT.